This TCR beta chain is from a study of CD8+CD57+ T cells in acquired aplastic anemia. The overall study: An average of around 3.5 ug of DNA was obtained from sorted CD4+ and CD8+ cells.

Worth noting for this clonotype: Its antigen is as yet unknown.

The V and J ends lost 0 bases and 2 bases respectively, with 13 bases between them. CDR1 and CDR2 from the germline V gene are SGHTA and FQGTGA. The CDR3 is made up of 16 amino acids. Notes on the study in general: Twenty-nine sequences, all CD8+ CDR3, were shared between patients and controls.

Profiles of TCR beta VDJ and CDR3 were generated from a genomic DNA template. MiXCR was run by TCRdb on the reads, yielding one entry per CDR3 protein. The sample includes 250,000 to 300,000 distinct CDR3 sequences, approximately 58% of them seen just once. Selection for sequencing was limited to patients who had shown CD8+CD57+ cell expansion by flow cytometry. There were no patients without severe acquired aplastic anemia. The gene calls are TRBV7-3 and TRBJ1-1, with D possibly matching TRBD1 (5 bases). The clonotype was recovered from a human donor with aplastic anemia. The sequencing input was sorted CD4+, CD8+, or CD8+CD57+ T cells (not recorded which) from PBMCs. CDR3 bases: TGTGCCAGCAGCTTAACCCCCCCGGGGCGCAACACTGAAGCTTTCTTT. This gives the protein CASSLTPPGRNTEAFF.